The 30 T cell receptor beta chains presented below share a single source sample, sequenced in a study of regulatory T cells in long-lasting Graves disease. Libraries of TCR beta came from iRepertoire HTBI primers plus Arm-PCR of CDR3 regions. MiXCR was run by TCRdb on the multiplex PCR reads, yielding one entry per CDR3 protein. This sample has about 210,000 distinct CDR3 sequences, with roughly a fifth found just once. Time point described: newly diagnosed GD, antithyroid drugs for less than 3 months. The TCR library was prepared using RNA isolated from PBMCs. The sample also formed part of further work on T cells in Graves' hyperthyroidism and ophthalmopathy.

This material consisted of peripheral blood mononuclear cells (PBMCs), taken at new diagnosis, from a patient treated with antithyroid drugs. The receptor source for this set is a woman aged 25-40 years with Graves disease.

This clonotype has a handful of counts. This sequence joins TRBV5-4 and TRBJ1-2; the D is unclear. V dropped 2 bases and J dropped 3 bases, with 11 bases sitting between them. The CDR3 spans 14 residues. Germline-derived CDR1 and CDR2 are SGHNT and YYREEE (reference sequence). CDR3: CASSFPPDDYGYTF. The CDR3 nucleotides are TGTGCCAGCAGCTTCCCCCCGGACGACTATGGCTACACCTTC.

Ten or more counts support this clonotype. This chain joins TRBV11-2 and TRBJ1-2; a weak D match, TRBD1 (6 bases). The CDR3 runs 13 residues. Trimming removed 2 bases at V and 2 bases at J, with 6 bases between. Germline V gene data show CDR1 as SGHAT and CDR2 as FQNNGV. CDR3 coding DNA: TGTGCCAGCAGCTTACAGGGGAACTATGGCTACACCTTC. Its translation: CASSLQGNYGYTF.

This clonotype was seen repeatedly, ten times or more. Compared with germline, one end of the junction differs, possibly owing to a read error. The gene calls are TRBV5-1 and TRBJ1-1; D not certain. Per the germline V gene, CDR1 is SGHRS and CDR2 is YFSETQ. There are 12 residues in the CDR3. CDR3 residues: CASSLWDTEAFF. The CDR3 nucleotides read TGTGCCAGCAGTTTATGGGACACTGAAGCTTTCTTT.

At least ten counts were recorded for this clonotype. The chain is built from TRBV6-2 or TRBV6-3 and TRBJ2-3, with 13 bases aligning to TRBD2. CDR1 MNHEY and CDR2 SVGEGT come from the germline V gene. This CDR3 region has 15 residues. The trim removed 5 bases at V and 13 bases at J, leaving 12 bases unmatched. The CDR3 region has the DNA TGTGCCAGCAGTACCACCGGACTAGCGGGGGTTCGAAAGTATTTT. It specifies CASSTTGLAGVRKYF.

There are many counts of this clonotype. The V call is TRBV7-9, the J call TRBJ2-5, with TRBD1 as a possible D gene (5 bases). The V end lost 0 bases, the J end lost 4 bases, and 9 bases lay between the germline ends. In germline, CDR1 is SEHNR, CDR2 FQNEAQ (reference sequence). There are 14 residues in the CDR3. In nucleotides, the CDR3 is TGTGCCAGCAGCTTAGCAACAGGTGGAGAGACCCAGTACTTC. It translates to CASSLATGGETQYF. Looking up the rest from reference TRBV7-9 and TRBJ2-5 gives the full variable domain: DTGVSQNPRHKITKRGQNVTFRCDPISEHNRLYWYRQTLGQGPEFLTYFQNEAQLEKSRLLSDRFSAERPKGSFSTLEIQRTEQGDSAMYLCASSLATGGETQYFGPGTRLLVL.

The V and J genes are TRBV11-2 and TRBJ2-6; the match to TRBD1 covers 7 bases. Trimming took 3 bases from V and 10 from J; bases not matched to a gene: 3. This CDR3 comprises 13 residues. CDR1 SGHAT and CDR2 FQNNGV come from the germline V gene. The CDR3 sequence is CASSFADRNVLTF. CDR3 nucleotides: TGTGCCAGCAGCTTCGCGGACAGGAACGTCCTGACTTTC.

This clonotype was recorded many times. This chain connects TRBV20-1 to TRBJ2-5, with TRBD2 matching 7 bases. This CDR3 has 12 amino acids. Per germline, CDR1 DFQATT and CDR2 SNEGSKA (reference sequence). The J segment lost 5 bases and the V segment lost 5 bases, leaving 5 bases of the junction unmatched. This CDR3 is CSAGRVGETQYF. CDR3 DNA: TGCAGTGCTGGGAGGGTTGGGGAGACCCAGTACTTC.

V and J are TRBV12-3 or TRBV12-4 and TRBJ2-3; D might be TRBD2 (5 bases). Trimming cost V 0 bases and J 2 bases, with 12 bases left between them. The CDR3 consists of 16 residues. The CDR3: CASSLASGRSTDTQYF. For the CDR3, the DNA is TGTGCCAGCAGTTTAGCGAGCGGAAGATCCACAGATACGCAGTATTTT.

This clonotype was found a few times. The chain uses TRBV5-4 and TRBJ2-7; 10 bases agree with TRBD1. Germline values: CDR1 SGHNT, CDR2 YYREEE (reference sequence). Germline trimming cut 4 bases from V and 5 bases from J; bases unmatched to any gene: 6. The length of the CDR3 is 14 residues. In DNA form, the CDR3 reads TGTGCCAGCAGCCCCCAGGGGACAGGGGACGAGCAGTACTTC. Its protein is CASSPQGTGDEQYF.

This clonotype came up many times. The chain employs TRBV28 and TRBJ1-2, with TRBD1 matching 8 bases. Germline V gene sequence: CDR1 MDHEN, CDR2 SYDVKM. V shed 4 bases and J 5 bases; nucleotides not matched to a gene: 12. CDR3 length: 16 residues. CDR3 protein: CASSSFSPGQDYGYTF. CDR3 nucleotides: TGTGCCAGCAGTTCTTTCTCCCCGGGACAGGATTATGGCTACACCTTC.

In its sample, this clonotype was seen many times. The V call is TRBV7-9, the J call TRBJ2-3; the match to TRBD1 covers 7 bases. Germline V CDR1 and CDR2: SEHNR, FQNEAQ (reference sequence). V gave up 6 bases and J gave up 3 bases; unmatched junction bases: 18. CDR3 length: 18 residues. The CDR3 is CASSSGGLSGTATDTQYF. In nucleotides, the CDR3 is TGTGCCAGCAGTTCAGGCGGGCTATCCGGGACAGCGACAGATACGCAGTATTTT.

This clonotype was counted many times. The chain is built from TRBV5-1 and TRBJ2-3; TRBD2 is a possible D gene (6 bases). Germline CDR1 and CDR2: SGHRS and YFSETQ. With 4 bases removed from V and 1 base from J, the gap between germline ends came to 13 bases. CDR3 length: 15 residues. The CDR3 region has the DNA TGCGCCAGCAGCCCCAGACTAGGGGGCACAGATACGCAGTATTTT. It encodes CASSPRLGGTDTQYF.

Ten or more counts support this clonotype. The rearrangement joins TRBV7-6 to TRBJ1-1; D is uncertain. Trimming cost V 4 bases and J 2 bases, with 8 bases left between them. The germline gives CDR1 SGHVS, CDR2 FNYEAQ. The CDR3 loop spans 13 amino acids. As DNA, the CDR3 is TGTGCCAGCAGCTACCAGGAAAACACTGAAGCTTTCTTT. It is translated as CASSYQENTEAFF. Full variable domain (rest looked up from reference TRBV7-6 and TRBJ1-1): GAGVSQSPRYKVTKRGQDVALRCDPISGHVSLYWYRQALGQGPEFLTYFNYEAQQDKSGLPNDRFSAERPEGSISTLTIQRTEQRDSAMYRCASSYQENTEAFFGQGTRLTVV.

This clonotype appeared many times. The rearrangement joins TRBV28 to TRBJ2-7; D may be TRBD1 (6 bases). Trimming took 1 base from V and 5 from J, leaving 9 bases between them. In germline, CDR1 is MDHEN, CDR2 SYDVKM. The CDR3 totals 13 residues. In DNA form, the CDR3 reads TGTGCCAGCAGTTTATTTAGGGGGAACGAGCAGTACTTC. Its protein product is CASSLFRGNEQYF.

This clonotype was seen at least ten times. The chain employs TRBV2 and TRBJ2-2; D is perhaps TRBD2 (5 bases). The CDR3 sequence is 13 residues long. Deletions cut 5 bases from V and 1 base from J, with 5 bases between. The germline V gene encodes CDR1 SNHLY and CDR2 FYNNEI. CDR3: CASSRENTGELFF. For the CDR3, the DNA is TGTGCCAGCAGTCGGGAGAACACCGGGGAGCTGTTTTTT.

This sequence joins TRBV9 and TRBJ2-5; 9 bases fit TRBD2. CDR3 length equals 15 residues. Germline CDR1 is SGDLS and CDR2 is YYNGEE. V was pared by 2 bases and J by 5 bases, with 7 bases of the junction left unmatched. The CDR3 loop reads CASSVQRGAAETQYF. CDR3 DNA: TGTGCCAGCAGCGTCCAGCGGGGGGCCGCGGAGACCCAGTACTTC.

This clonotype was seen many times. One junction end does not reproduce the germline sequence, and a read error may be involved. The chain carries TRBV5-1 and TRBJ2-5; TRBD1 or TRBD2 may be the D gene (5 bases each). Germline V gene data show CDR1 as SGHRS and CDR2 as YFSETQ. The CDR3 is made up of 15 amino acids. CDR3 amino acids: CASSLVGRWEETQYF. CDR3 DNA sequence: TGTGCCAGCAGCTTAGTGGGACGGTGGGAAGAGACCCAGTACTTC.

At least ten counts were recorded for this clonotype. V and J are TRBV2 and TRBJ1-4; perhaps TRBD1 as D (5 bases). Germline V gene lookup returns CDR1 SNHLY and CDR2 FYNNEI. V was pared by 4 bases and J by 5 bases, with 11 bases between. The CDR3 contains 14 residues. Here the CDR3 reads CASSGEDTNEKLFF. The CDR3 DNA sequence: TGTGCCAGCAGTGGTGAGGACACCAATGAAAAACTGTTTTTT.

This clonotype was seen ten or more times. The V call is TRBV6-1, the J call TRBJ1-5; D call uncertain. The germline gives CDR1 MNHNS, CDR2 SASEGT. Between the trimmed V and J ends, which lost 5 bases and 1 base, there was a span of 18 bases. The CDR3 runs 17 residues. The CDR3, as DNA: TGTGCCAGCAGTCGTGGCAGCCCAGCAGGCAGCAATCAGCCCCAGCATTTT. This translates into CASSRGSPAGSNQPQHF.

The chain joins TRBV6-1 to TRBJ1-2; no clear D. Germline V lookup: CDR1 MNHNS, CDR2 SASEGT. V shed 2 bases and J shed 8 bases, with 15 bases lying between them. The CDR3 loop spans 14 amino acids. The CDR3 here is CASSELGMAEGYTF. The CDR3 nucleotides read TGTGCCAGCAGTGAACTGGGCATGGCGGAGGGCTACACCTTC.

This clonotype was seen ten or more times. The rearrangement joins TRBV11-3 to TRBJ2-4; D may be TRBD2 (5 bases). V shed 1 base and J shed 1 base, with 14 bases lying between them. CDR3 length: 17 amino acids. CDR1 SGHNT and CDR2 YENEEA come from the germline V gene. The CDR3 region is CASSLAVGRGAKNIQYF. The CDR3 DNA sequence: TGTGCCAGCAGCTTAGCGGTGGGGAGAGGGGCCAAAAACATTCAGTACTTC.

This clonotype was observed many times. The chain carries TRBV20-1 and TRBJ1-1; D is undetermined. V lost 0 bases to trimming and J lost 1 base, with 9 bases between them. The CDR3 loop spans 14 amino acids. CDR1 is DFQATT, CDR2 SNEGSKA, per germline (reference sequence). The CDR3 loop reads CSAREFNTNTEAFF. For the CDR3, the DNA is TGCAGTGCTAGAGAGTTTAACACGAACACTGAAGCTTTCTTT.

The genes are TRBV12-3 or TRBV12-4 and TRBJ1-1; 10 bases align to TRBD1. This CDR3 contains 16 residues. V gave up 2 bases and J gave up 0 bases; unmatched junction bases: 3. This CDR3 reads CASSLRTGGVNTEAFF. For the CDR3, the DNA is TGTGCCAGCAGTTTAAGGACAGGGGGTGTGAACACTGAAGCTTTCTTT.

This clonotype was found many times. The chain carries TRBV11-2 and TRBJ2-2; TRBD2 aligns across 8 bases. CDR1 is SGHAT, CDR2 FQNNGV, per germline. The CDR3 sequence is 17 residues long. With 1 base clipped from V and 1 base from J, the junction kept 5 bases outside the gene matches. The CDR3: CASSLVPSGLNTGELFF. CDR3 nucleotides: TGTGCCAGCAGCTTAGTCCCTAGCGGGCTGAACACCGGGGAGCTGTTTTTT. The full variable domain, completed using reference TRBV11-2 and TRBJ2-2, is EAGVAQSPRYKIIEKRQSVAFWCNPISGHATLYWYQQILGQGPKLLIQFQNNGVVDDSQLPKDRFSAERLKGVDSTLKIQPAKLEDSAVYLCASSLVPSGLNTGELFFGEGSRLTVL.

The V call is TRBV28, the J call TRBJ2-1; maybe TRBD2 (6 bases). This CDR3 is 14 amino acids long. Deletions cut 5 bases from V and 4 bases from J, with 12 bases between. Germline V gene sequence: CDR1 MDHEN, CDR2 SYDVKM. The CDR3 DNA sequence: TGTGCCAGCAGTAGTTGGACTAATTACAATGAGCAGTTCTTC. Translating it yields CASSSWTNYNEQFF.

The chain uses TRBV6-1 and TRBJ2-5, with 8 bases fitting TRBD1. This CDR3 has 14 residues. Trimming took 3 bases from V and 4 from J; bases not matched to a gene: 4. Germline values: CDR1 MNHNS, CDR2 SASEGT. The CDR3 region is CASSENTGGETQYF. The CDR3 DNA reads TGTGCCAGCAGTGAGAACACAGGGGGAGAGACCCAGTACTTC.

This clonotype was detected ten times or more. This CDR3 is CASSGTVSGANVLTF. In nucleotides, the CDR3 is TGTGCCAGCAGTGGAACCGTATCTGGGGCCAACGTCCTGACTTTC. The rearrangement uses TRBV6-1 and TRBJ2-6, with D uncertain. With 4 bases removed from V and 1 base from J, the gap between germline ends came to 8 bases. The CDR3 runs 15 residues. Germline V gene sequence: CDR1 MNHNS, CDR2 SASEGT.

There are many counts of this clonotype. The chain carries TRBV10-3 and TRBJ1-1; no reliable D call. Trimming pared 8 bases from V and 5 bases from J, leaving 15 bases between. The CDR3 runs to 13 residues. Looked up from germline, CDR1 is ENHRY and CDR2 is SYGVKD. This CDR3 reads CAIGLGGSTEAFF. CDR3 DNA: TGTGCCATCGGGCTGGGTGGGTCGACTGAAGCTTTCTTT.

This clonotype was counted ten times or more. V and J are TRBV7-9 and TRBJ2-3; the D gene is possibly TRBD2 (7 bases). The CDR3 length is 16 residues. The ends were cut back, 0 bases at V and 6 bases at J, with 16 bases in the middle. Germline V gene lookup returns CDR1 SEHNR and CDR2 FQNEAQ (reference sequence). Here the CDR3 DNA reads TGTGCCAGCAGCTTAGCGGGCGCGGGGGCTGGGGATACGCAGTATTTT. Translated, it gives CASSLAGAGAGDTQYF.

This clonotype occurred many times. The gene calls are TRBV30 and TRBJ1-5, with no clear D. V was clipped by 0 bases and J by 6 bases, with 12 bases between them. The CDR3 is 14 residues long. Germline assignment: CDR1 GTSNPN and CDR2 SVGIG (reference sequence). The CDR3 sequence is CAWSVSRVGQPQHF. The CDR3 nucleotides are TGTGCCTGGAGTGTAAGTAGGGTGGGTCAGCCCCAGCATTTT.